This T cell receptor (beta chain) was sequenced for a study of T cell repertoires and HLA-DP antigens (dated by TCRdb to the late 2010s). The study in broad terms: An in vitro model of CD4+ T cell alloreactivity against allogeneic HLA-DP presented by transduced HeLa cells was used in the study. The two alloantigens modelled structurally similar versus dissimilar alloantigens, differing from self at one and about ten peptide-binding groove amino acids, respectively. The three donors were two male and one female, with ages ranging from the 18-to-29 to the 60-to-69 age band. On average, around 200 ng of DNA went in for sorted CD137+CD4+ samples, versus roughly 1,300 ng for pre-culture CD4+ samples.

About this clone itself: The antigen it recognizes is unknown. No clone much larger than this one lies a single base away; base qualities are absent.

TCRB CDR3 regions were amplified with the immunoSEQ multiplex PCR using forward primers for 54 TRBV segments and reverse primers for 13 TRBJ segments. For pre-culture CD4+ samples, sequencing was done at deep resolution with a target of 200,000 to 250,000 T cell genomes. Amplicons were sequenced on an Illumina HiSeq System, producing 87 bp reads covering the CDR3. The original methods were these. PCR and sequencing errors in the reads were corrected, and CDR3 regions were defined by aligning to IMGT reference sequences. Synthetic template pools were used to estimate counts of templates and unique rearrangements. Clonality was computed as 1 minus Pielou's evenness. Richness was estimated with the Daley-Smith estimator. Morisita's index was used to measure repertoire overlap. Clones present in cultured samples but not detected in the pre-culture repertoire of the same donor were defined as low-abundance clones. The table was pulled from immuneACCESS by TCRdb, which kept in-frame rearrangements only. Such tables lose some clones; where checked, under half of the loss comes from unresolved V genes, and the rest has no known cause. V, J and clone size are taken as reported in that table, and D and trimming were inferred from the DNA itself. A total of around 90,000 clones appear in this sample, around 86% of them only once. The ten largest clones add up to approximately 1.5% of the sample.

Paper-wide results and their limitations: Sorted CD137+ cells showed similar clonality against both alloantigens (roughly 0.4), much higher than the clonality of pre-culture samples (roughly 0.04). Clones undetected before culture had an average cumulative frequency of around 35% against one allele and approximately 50% against the other. Naive and memory CD4+ repertoires were not analysed separately. Limitations included only a few donors, a non-physiological HeLa antigen-presenting system, and the use of total CD4+ responder cells.

The CDR3 measures 14 amino acids from cysteine to phenylalanine. The sequence is cut down to CDR3 DNA, 42 bases in frame from base 1. A distance of 15 bases separates the germline ends of V and J, which lose 3 bases and 7 bases respectively. CDR1 and CDR2 were assigned from the germline V gene (reference sequence) as PRHDT and FYEKMQ. Magnetic bead negative selection was used to isolate untouched CD4+ T cells from Ficoll-separated PBMC, with an average purity of approximately 98%. Magnetic beads were used to isolate untouched CD4+ T cells from Ficoll-separated PBMC, giving approximately 98% purity with negligible CD8+ contamination. Donors were three healthy blood donors whose buffy coats supplied peripheral blood mononuclear cells. All three donors were CMV seronegative. The DNeasy Blood & Tissue Kit was used to extract genomic DNA. TCRB sequencing was performed on genomic DNA from sorted CD137+CD4+ cells and pre-culture CD4+ baseline samples from each subject.

The chain is made from TRBV13 and TRBJ1-2; TRBD1 is a weak D gene call, 5 bases matching. The source of this sequence is a man over 45 in good health and CMV-seronegative. Sequenced: CD4+ T cells from PBMCs. The sequenced DNA is TGTGCCAGCAGCTTGGGGCAGGGTATTAGTGGCTACACCTTC. Its translation reads: CASSLGQGISGYTF.